The 30 T cell receptor beta chains in this list originate from one sample, sequenced in a study of blood T cells in healthy people across ages. PCR was performed a second time for about 7 to 12 cycles using a sample-barcoded 5' primer and a J-beta primer mix. TCRdb re-analysed the 5' RACE reads in MiXCR, keeping a single row per CDR3 protein. The data contain some 710,000 distinct CDR3 sequences, about 24% of them singletons. The specimen was blood. Receptors were obtained from a man aged 65 to 79 in good health.

This clonotype has only one observation. The V gene is TRBV10-3, the J gene TRBJ1-5; TRBD1 aligns across 7 bases. This CDR3 is 13 amino acids long. Unmatched junction bases numbered 7, after V lost 6 bases and J lost 8 bases. CDR1 and CDR2 (germline): ENHRY, SYGVKD. As DNA, the CDR3 is TGTGCCATCAGCAGGGGGGACGAAGAGCCCCAGCATTTT. Its protein is CAISRGDEEPQHF.

This chain links TRBV3-1 with TRBJ1-1; D remains ambiguous. Trimming stripped 3 bases from V and 2 bases from J, with 7 bases between. CDR3 size: 13 residues. Germline V gene sequence: CDR1 LGHDT, CDR2 YNNKEL (reference sequence). This chain's CDR3 is CASSQNSNTEAFF. CDR3 nucleotide sequence: TGTGCCAGCAGCCAGAACAGCAACACTGAAGCTTTCTTT.

The CDR3 sequence: CASSRAGGMNTGELFF. CDR3 DNA sequence: TGCGCCAGCAGCAGAGCGGGGGGAATGAACACCGGGGAGCTGTTTTTT. This chain joins TRBV5-1 and TRBJ2-2, with TRBD2 matching 9 bases. The germline V gene has CDR1 SGHRS and CDR2 YFSETQ. CDR3 length equals 16 residues. V was pared by 4 bases and J by 1 base, with 5 bases of the junction left unmatched.

Many counts were recorded for this clonotype. The CDR3 nucleotides are TGTGCCAGCAGCTCAGGGTGGGAAAAACTGTTTTTT. Translated, it gives CASSSGWEKLFF. This chain links TRBV7-9 with TRBJ1-4; possibly TRBD1 for D (5 bases). This CDR3 is built from 12 residues. Germline values: CDR1 SEHNR, CDR2 FQNEAQ (reference sequence). V lost 4 bases, J lost 8 bases, and 8 bases lay in between.

About this clonotype: A read error may account for a junction end that differs from germline. V usage is TRBV24-1 and J usage is TRBJ2-1; TRBD2 matches at 7 bases. From germline, CDR1 is KGHDR and CDR2 SFDVKD. The CDR3 length is 15 residues. CDR3 coding DNA: TGTGCCACCAGTGCCGGGGGGACCTCCTACAATGAGCAATTCTTC. Translating gives CATSAGGTSYNEQFF.

The chain links TRBV7-2 to TRBJ2-5, with TRBD2 identical over 13 bases. The ends lost 1 base at V and 1 base at J; junction bases unmatched: 6. CDR3 length: 18 amino acids. Germline CDR1 and CDR2: SGHTA and FQGNSA. The CDR3 DNA is TGTGCCAGCAGCTTAGGGACTAGCGGGGGCATAAGCCAAGAGACCCAGTACTTC. Translating gives CASSLGTSGGISQETQYF.

This clonotype has just a few counts. The rearrangement joins TRBV10-3 to TRBJ1-2; 8 bases are shared with TRBD1. The CDR3 extends over 13 amino acids. V lost 4 bases, J lost 8 bases, and 6 bases stayed unmatched. Germline V gene data show CDR1 as ENHRY and CDR2 as SYGVKD. The chain's CDR3 is CAISAGQGWGYTF. Here the CDR3 DNA reads TGTGCCATCAGTGCCGGACAGGGATGGGGCTACACCTTC.

This clonotype was seen a few times. The V gene is TRBV9, the J gene TRBJ1-1; D might be TRBD1 (6 bases). With 7 bases removed from V and 8 bases from J, the gap between germline ends came to 9 bases. The germline CDR1 and CDR2 sequences are SGDLS and YYNGEE. This CDR3 is 10 amino acids long. CDR3 loop: CASSRGEAFF. CDR3 DNA: TGTGCCAGCTCCAGGGGCGAAGCTTTCTTT.

About this clonotype: At one of its ends the junction is not consistent with the germline gene, which may arise from a read error. This chain links TRBV6-2 or TRBV6-3 with TRBJ2-1, with 10 nucleotides matching TRBD2. The CDR3 is 18 residues long. Germline V gene data show CDR1 as MNHEY and CDR2 as SVGEGT. The CDR3 DNA reads as TGTGCCAGCAAGGGTTCTCTGTTGGCTAGCGGGAGCTACAATGAGCAGCTCTTC. As protein: CASKGSLLASGSYNEQLF.

The gene calls are TRBV10-3 and TRBJ1-1; D not resolved. From germline, CDR1 is ENHRY and CDR2 SYGVKD. V shed 2 bases and J shed 5 bases, with 9 bases lying between them. The CDR3 extends over 13 amino acids. The CDR3, as DNA: TGTGCCATCAGTGAGGTCAGTTCGACTGAAGCTTTCTTT. Amino acid sequence: CAISEVSSTEAFF.

V and J are TRBV10-3 and TRBJ2-1, with D uncertain. CDR1 and CDR2 from the germline V gene are ENHRY and SYGVKD. CDR3 size: 15 residues. The ends were cut back, 2 bases at V and 1 base at J, with 9 bases in the middle. CDR3: CAISEASESYNEQFF. The DNA of the CDR3 is TGTGCCATCAGTGAGGCCAGCGAGTCCTACAATGAGCAGTTCTTC.

About this clonotype itself: An end of the junction differs from the germline gene, which may be a read error. This chain connects TRBV11-2 to TRBJ2-5; a possible D gene is TRBD1 (5 bases). The CDR3 is made up of 14 amino acids. Germline CDR1 SGHAT, CDR2 FQNNGV. The CDR3 DNA follows: TGTGCCAGCAGCTTAAGTCAGGGAAACAATGAGCAGTCCTTC. Translated: CASSLSQGNNEQSF. The entire variable domain, with the rest obtained from reference TRBV11-2 and TRBJ2-5, is as follows: EAGVAQSPRYKIIEKRQSVAFWCNPISGHATLYWYQQILGQGPKLLIQFQNNGVVDDSQLPKDRFSAERLKGVDSTLKIQPAKLEDSAVYLCASSLSQGNNEQSFGPGTRLLVL.

The rearrangement joins TRBV4-3 to TRBJ2-7; either TRBD1 or TRBD2 may supply D (6 bases each). Germline V CDR1 and CDR2: LGHNA, YSLEER. V was trimmed by 1 base and J by 10 bases, leaving 17 bases between them. There are 14 residues in the CDR3. The CDR3: CASSQVWRDNTQYF. Here the CDR3 DNA reads TGCGCCAGCAGCCAAGTTTGGCGGGACAATACCCAGTACTTC.

V gene TRBV20-1 combines with J gene TRBJ2-3, with D uncertain. V lost 4 bases and J lost 2, with 10 bases in between. Germline loops: CDR1 DFQATT, CDR2 SNEGSKA (reference sequence). The CDR3 covers 13 residues. The CDR3 region is CSANYPTTDTQYF. The CDR3 bases are TGCAGTGCTAACTACCCCACCACAGATACGCAGTATTTT.

With respect to this clonotype: This could be a read error, since a much larger clone is one nucleotide away. The chain joins TRBV7-2 to TRBJ2-4; D remains ambiguous. The CDR3 totals 16 residues. Germline CDR1 and CDR2: SGHTA and FQGNSA. The DNA for the CDR3 is TGTGCCGGCAGCCAAGCGAGTCTTCTAGCCAAAAACATTCAGTACTTC. This gives the protein CAGSQASLLAKNIQYF. Together with reference TRBV7-2 and TRBJ2-4, the CDR3 gives the full variable domain: GAGVSQSPSNKVTEKGKDVELRCDPISGHTALYWYRQSLGQGLEFLIYFQGNSAPDKSGLPSDRFSAERTGGSVSTLTIQRTQQEDSAVYLCAGSQASLLAKNIQYFGAGTRLSVL.

This clonotype has more than one count but fewer than ten. The J gene is TRBJ2-1, the V gene TRBV5-1; 8 bases match TRBD1. CDR3 length: 15 amino acids. Trimming removed 2 bases from V and 4 bases from J; junction bases left unmatched: 5. Germline loops: CDR1 SGHRS, CDR2 YFSETQ. For the CDR3, the DNA is TGCGCCAGCAGCTTAGGGGACAGGCTTTACAATGAGCAGTTCTTC. It translates to CASSLGDRLYNEQFF.

This chain links TRBV5-1 with TRBJ1-2; the D gene is possibly TRBD1 (5 bases). The germline CDR1 and CDR2 sequences are SGHRS and YFSETQ. The CDR3 is made up of 15 amino acids. The V gene lost 4 bases and the J gene lost 4 bases, with 17 bases spanning the gap. The CDR3 sequence is CASSPDTLRGYGYTF. CDR3 sequence (DNA): TGCGCCAGCAGCCCAGACACCTTGAGGGGCTATGGCTACACCTTC.

A few counts support this clonotype. This chain links TRBV5-6 with TRBJ1-4, with TRBD1 matching over 9 bases. The germline V gene has CDR1 SGHDT and CDR2 YYEEEE. V gave up 4 bases and J gave up 7 bases; unmatched junction bases: 8. The CDR3 runs to 15 residues. The CDR3 spells CASSLKDRGGEKLFF. The CDR3 DNA sequence: TGTGCCAGCAGCCTTAAGGACAGGGGAGGTGAAAAACTGTTTTTT.

This clonotype has a handful of counts. The chain couples TRBV21-1 to TRBJ1-4; the table's D gene call, TRBD1, was not cross checked with the DNA. TRBV21-1 is deemed a pseudogene. The CDR3 has 15 amino acids. The CDR3 nucleotides are TGTGCCAGCAGCAAAGCCACCCGGGCTTGGGAAAAACTGTTTTTT. It yields the protein CASSKATRAWEKLFF.

The chain joins TRBV5-4 to TRBJ1-1, with D perhaps TRBD1 (5 bases). Germline V CDR1 and CDR2: SGHNT, YYREEE (reference sequence). V dropped 4 bases and J dropped 5 bases, with 24 bases sitting between them. The CDR3 is made up of 17 amino acids. The DNA for the CDR3 is TGTGCCAGCAGCCCTAGCCGTGGGGCGGGGCTAGGGACTGAAGCTTTCTTT. Its translation: CASSPSRGAGLGTEAFF.

This clonotype appeared a few times. The V call is TRBV20-1, the J call TRBJ1-4; possible D gene TRBD1, 6 bases. V gave up 0 bases and J gave up 0 bases, with 14 bases separating them. Germline V gene lookup returns CDR1 DFQATT and CDR2 SNEGSKA (reference sequence). The CDR3 contains 17 residues. The CDR3 is CSARDNRASATNEKLFF. The DNA of the CDR3 is TGCAGTGCTAGAGACAACAGGGCATCCGCAACTAATGAAAAACTGTTTTTT.

This clonotype has a handful of counts. J is TRBJ2-7 and V is TRBV6-2 or TRBV6-3; TRBD2 might be the D (6 bases). This CDR3 comprises 19 residues. The ends were cut back, 6 bases at V and 1 base at J, with 28 bases in the middle. The V gene's germline CDR1 is MNHEY and CDR2 SVGEGT. CDR3 nucleotide sequence: TGTGCCAGCAGGGGCGGGCGACTGGGAACTCGGGACTTTTCCTACGAGCAGTACTTC. This translates into CASRGGRLGTRDFSYEQYF.

This clonotype showed up just once. This chain links TRBV7-9 with TRBJ2-4, with no clear D. The CDR3 length is 16 residues. Per the germline V gene, CDR1 is SEHNR and CDR2 is FQNEAQ (reference sequence). V lost 1 base and J lost 0, with 10 bases in between. CDR3 residues: CASSLVQQLAKNIQYF. CDR3 nucleotide sequence: TGTGCCAGCAGCTTAGTACAGCAACTAGCCAAAAACATTCAGTACTTC. The full variable domain, completed using reference TRBV7-9 and TRBJ2-4, is DTGVSQNPRHKITKRGQNVTFRCDPISEHNRLYWYRQTLGQGPEFLTYFQNEAQLEKSRLLSDRFSAERPKGSFSTLEIQRTEQGDSAMYLCASSLVQQLAKNIQYFGAGTRLSVL.

This rearrangement joins TRBV6-5 to TRBJ1-2; D is unclear. The CDR3 runs 13 residues. From germline, CDR1 is MNHEY and CDR2 SVGAGI. V lost 4 bases to trimming and J lost 7 bases, with 13 bases between them. This CDR3 is CASSSPTKSGYTF. CDR3 in DNA: TGTGCCAGCAGTTCCCCTACTAAGTCTGGCTACACCTTC.

This clonotype was picked up a small number of times. At one end, the junction sequence differs from germline, possibly due to a read error. This sequence joins TRBV20-1 and TRBJ2-1, with TRBD2 matching over 8 bases. The CDR3 contains 16 residues. The germline V gene has CDR1 DFQATT and CDR2 SNEGSKA (reference sequence). CDR3 in amino acids: CSASYPLGGADNEQSF. CDR3 bases: TGCAGTGCTAGTTACCCTCTCGGGGGGGCTGACAATGAGCAGTCCTTC.

Only a few counts were recorded for this clonotype. The gene calls are TRBV11-2 and TRBJ2-5; D perhaps matches TRBD2 (6 bases). CDR1 and CDR2 from the germline V gene are SGHAT and FQNNGV. The V gene lost 8 bases and the J gene lost 1 base, with 17 bases spanning the gap. The CDR3 is 15 residues long. CDR3 sequence: CASGLGGLVQETQYF. The DNA of the CDR3 is TGTGCCAGCGGCCTGGGGGGACTGGTCCAAGAGACCCAGTACTTC.

This clonotype was seen a handful of times. J is TRBJ1-1 and V is TRBV4-1; D uncertain. The V gene lost 1 base and the J gene lost 1 base, with 10 bases spanning the gap. CDR1 and CDR2 (germline): MGHRA, YSYEKL. The CDR3 has 15 amino acids. DNA for the CDR3: TGCGCCAGCAGCCAAGGGGAACAGAGGAACACTGAAGCTTTCTTT. Its protein is CASSQGEQRNTEAFF.

The chain uses TRBV5-1 and TRBJ2-1; possible D gene TRBD2, 6 bases. The germline V gene encodes CDR1 SGHRS and CDR2 YFSETQ. The CDR3 loop spans 16 amino acids. The germline V and J ends were trimmed by 2 bases and 0 bases, with 12 bases remaining between them. CDR3 in DNA: TGCGCCAGCAGCTTCTTCCGGGGGAGCTCCTACAATGAGCAGTTCTTC. This encodes CASSFFRGSSYNEQFF.

The chain combines TRBV3-1 with TRBJ2-3; 11 bases fit TRBD2. The CDR3 contains 15 residues. V dropped 6 bases and J dropped 4; count of bases not matched to a gene: 6. Germline CDR1 reads LGHDT; CDR2 reads YNNKEL (reference sequence). Here the CDR3 reads CASRGRLAGPDTQYF. The CDR3 coding sequence is TGTGCCAGCAGGGGGAGACTAGCGGGACCAGATACGCAGTATTTT.

The chain couples TRBV7-9 to TRBJ2-6; 7 nucleotides line up with TRBD1. Unmatched junction bases numbered 10, after V lost 6 bases and J lost 2 bases. Germline V CDR1 and CDR2: SEHNR, FQNEAQ (reference sequence). The CDR3 is 17 residues long. The chain's CDR3 is CASRFSQGVPGANVLTF. For the CDR3, the DNA is TGTGCCAGCAGATTTAGCCAGGGGGTCCCTGGGGCCAACGTCCTGACTTTC.